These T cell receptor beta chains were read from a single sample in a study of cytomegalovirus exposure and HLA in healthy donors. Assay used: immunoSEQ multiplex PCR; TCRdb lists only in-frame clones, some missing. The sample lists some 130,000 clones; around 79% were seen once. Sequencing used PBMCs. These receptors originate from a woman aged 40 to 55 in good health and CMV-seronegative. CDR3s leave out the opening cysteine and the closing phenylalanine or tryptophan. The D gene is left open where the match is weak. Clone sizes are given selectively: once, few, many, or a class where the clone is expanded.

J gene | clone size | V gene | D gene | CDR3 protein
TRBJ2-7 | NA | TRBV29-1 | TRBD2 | SVLAGALNEQY
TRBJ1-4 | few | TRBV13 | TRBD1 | ASSYQKTGPNEKLF
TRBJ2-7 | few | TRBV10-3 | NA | AIRTLPNYEQY
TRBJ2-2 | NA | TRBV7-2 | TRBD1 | ASRPGQTNTGELF
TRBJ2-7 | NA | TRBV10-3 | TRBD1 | AIRGTGETYEQY
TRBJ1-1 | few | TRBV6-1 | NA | ASSRGMANTEAF
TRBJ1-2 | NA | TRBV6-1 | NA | ASSEMQGLYGYT
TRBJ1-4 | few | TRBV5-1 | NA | ASSPAGSTNEKLF
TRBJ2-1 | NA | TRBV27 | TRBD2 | ASSSGGSYNEQF
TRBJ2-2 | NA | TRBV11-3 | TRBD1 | ASSAGTVQPSGELF
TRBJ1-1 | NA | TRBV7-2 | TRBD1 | ASSLLGTGNTEAF
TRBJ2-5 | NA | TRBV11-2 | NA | ASSLALVGGAGETQY
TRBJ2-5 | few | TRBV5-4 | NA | ASSLERQETQY
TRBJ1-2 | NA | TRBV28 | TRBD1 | ASRFRDREISNYGYT
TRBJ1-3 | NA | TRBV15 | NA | ATSRDRPGTLYTIY
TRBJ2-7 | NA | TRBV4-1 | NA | ASSLHDEGSYEQY
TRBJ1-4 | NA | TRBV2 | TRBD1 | ASSWGQGNEKLF
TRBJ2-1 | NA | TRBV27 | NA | ASSSRGGFSYNEQF
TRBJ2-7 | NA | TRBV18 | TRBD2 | ASSPGTSGASYEQY
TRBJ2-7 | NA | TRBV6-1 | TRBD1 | ASSEIRTGFYEQY
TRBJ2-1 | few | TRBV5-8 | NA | ASSLVAGNEQF
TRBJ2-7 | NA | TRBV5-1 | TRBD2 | ASNPTGGSSYEQY
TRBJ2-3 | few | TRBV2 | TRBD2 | ASSGSGLAATDTQY
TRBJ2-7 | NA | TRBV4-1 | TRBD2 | ASSQEGTSEYEQY
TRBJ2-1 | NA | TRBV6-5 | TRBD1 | ASSRQGVYNEQF
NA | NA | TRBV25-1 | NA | ASSERGNKHYEQY
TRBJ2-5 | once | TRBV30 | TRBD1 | AWEAGTGGQETQY
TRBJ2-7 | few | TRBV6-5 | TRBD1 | ASSYLGTATYEQY
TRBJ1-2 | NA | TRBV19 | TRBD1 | ASTLGRAGGMLDGYT
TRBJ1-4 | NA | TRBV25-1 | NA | ASSGRAGEIGNEKLF
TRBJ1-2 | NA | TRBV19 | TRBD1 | ASSTLLQGNLTNYGYT